The 6 T cell receptor beta chains below all came from one sample that was sequenced in a study of T cells in women clearing cervical HPV infection. Clones were sequenced by immunoSEQ multiplex PCR, and TCRdb holds only the in-frame ones, with some missing. Its table lists 45,000 to 50,000 clones. The sample comprised blood buffy coat. Receptors originate from a woman between 18 and 69 years old with a cervical HPV16 infection that either progressed to CIN3+ or cleared (not recorded which).

Comments on this clone: The sequence runs out 3 residues before the end of the CDR3; the remainder is reconstructed from the germline J gene. The V and J genes are TRBV11-2 and TRBJ2-3; no firm D call. The V gene lost 4 bases and the J gene lost 8 bases, with 10 bases spanning the gap. This CDR3 has 12 residues. Germline CDR1 SGHAT, CDR2 FQNNGV. The covered CDR3 bases are TGTGCCAGCAGCTCTTTGCGGCCTACG. Translated: CASSSLRPT. The CDR3 in full is CASSSLRPTQYF. Combining the CDR3 with reference TRBV11-2 and TRBJ2-3 gives the whole variable domain EAGVAQSPRYKIIEKRQSVAFWCNPISGHATLYWYQQILGQGPKLLIQFQNNGVVDDSQLPKDRFSAERLKGVDSTLKIQPAKLEDSAVYLCASSSLRPTQYFGPGTRLTVL.

This chain's CDR3 is CASSLQANTEAFF. The CDR3 bases that were read are TGTGCCAGCAGCTTACAGGCGAACACTGAA. This sequence joins TRBV7-3 and TRBJ1-1, with no clear D. The read comes to an end 3 residues before the CDR3 does, leaving the germline J gene to fill in the end. CDR3 length: 13 amino acids. V lost 2 bases to trimming and J lost 1 base, with 5 bases between them. Per germline, CDR1 SGHTA and CDR2 FQGTGA.

As regards this clone: The CDR3 end lies 3 residues beyond the end of the read and is filled in from the germline J gene. The genes are TRBV7-2 and TRBJ2-7; possibly TRBD1 for D (5 bases). The CDR3 sequence is 14 residues long. V lost 1 base and J 1 base, leaving 8 bases between the germline ends. Germline CDR1 is SGHTA and CDR2 is FQGNSA. CDR3 DNA, as far as it was read: TGTGCCAGCAGCTTAGTCCCAGGGTCCTACGAG. This encodes CASSLVPGSYE. The entire CDR3 reads CASSLVPGSYEQYF. Full variable domain (rest looked up from reference TRBV7-2 and TRBJ2-7): GAGVSQSPSNKVTEKGKDVELRCDPISGHTALYWYRQSLGQGLEFLIYFQGNSAPDKSGLPSDRFSAERTGGSVSTLTIQRTQQEDSAVYLCASSLVPGSYEQYFGPGTRLTVT.

Of note for this clone: The CDR3 end lies 3 residues beyond the end of the read and is filled in from the germline J gene. The genes are TRBV20-1 and TRBJ2-7, with a possible D match to TRBD1 (5 bases). CDR1 is DFQATT and CDR2 is SNEGSKA in the germline V gene (reference sequence). CDR3 size: 12 residues. V lost 2 bases and J lost 4, with 9 bases in between. The CDR3 sequence: CSARRSGYEQYF. The sequenced CDR3 bases are TGCAGTGCTAGAAGGTCAGGGTACGAG.

Concerning this clone: Sequencing ends 3 residues short of the CDR3 end; the germline J gene provides the rest. This specimen includes other DNA sequences encoding the same CDR3. The chain recombines TRBV29-1 with TRBJ2-5; maybe TRBD1 (6 bases). Trimming removed 2 bases at V and 2 bases at J, with 21 bases between. The CDR3 spans 17 residues. Germline V gene lookup returns CDR1 SQVTM and CDR2 ANQGSEA. CDR3 residues: CSVERGWEGGEQETQYF. CDR3 DNA, as far as it was read: TGCAGCGTTGAAAGGGGGTGGGAAGGCGGCGAACAAGAGACC.

To note about this clone: The read stops 3 residues short of the end of the CDR3; the missing end is completed from the germline J gene. The V and J genes are TRBV19 and TRBJ1-2, with D unclear. Per germline, CDR1 LNHDA and CDR2 SQIVND (reference sequence). The germline V and J ends were trimmed by 5 bases and 0 bases, with 16 bases remaining between them. The CDR3 spans 16 residues. The CDR3 reads CASSALYRLTNYGYTF. The CDR3 bases that were read are TGTGCCAGTAGTGCGTTGTATCGCCTTACTAACTATGGC.